The T cell receptor delta chain under discussion was sequenced for a study of gamma-delta chains in newborns, infants, children. At the level of the study: Microbial exposure reportedly drives polyclonal innate γδ T cell expansion after birth.

TCRdb repeated clone calling on the reads with CATT. The sample shows approximately 12,000 delta-chain clones, over 8% of them seen only once. This clone appeared a few times. Sequenced input: blood. The sequence derives from a child who was a newborn, infant or young child, either healthy, febrile or measles-vaccinated (not recorded which).

CDR3 bases: TGTGCCTGTGACACCGTCCCACTGGGGGACGCGTACACCGATAAACTCATCTTT. It is translated as CACDTVPLGDAYTDKLIF. The chain is built from TRDV2 and TRDJ1, with TRDD3 identical over 9 bases. CDR3 length: 18 amino acids. Germline assignment: CDR1 GEAIGNYY and CDR2 EKD. J was trimmed by 0 bases and V by 0 bases; bases with no gene match: 10.